Sequencing of this TCR beta chain was carried out in a study of blood T cell repertoires in COVID-19. TCRdb keeps only in-frame clones here, not all; method: immunoSEQ multiplex PCR. The table shows roughly 190,000 clones, with 75% to 90% occurring only once. The CDR3 covers 17 residues. Germline V CDR1 and CDR2: SGHTA, FQGNSA. Trimming took 5 bases from V and 6 from J; bases not matched to a gene: 11. Residents of 24 US areas, aged about 18 to 89 years, made up the participants. The sequence was collected from a woman aged 25 to 39 who had recovered from COVID-19. The rearrangement links TRBV7-2 to TRBJ2-6; 9 bases are shared with TRBD1. The sample taken for sequencing was PBMCs or T cells enriched from blood (not recorded which). CDR3: CASSPGQGKAEANVLTF. The DNA for the CDR3 is TGTGCCAGCAGCCCAGGACAGGGGAAGGCCGAGGCCAACGTCCTGACTTTC.